The table lists the clone carrying this T cell receptor (beta chain) with a count of one. Here the CDR3 omits its conserved ending phenylalanine or tryptophan, so a read error is the likely source. Because the CDR3's place on the DNA is in doubt, the DNA is left out and the CDR3 is given as listed by TCRdb. These data originate in a study of blood T cells in healthy people across ages. On the study more broadly: When template switching was applied, about one barcoded beta molecule was captured per two T cells.

With termini counted, the CDR3 has 14 amino acids. Per sample, no less than 5.5 micrograms of total RNA were extracted. Using a J-beta primer mix together with a sample-barcoded 5' primer, a second PCR was run for about 6 to 12 cycles. TCRdb recomputed calls from the 5' RACE reads with MiXCR, one row per CDR3 protein. Of about 640,000 distinct CDR3 sequences in the sample, about 53% were seen once. The receptor was isolated from a man aged 60 to 75 in good health. This chain connects TRBV12-3 or TRBV12-4 to TRBJ2-3; the D call TRBD2 from the table was never checked on the DNA. The sample comprised blood. CDR3 sequence: CASSFGGRGDVEYS.